This T cell receptor (beta chain) comes out of a study of T cells after yellow fever vaccination. Germline V gene lookup returns CDR1 SEHNR and CDR2 FQNEAQ (reference sequence). Trimming took off 5 bases at V and 4 bases at J, with 9 bases between the two ends. The CDR3 length is 13 residues. This clonotype was seen many times. TCRdb reprocessed the 5' RACE reads with MiXCR, giving one entry per CDR3 protein. The repertoire holds about 140,000 distinct CDR3 sequences, with under 8% as singletons. The gene calls are TRBV7-9 and TRBJ2-1, with D possibly being TRBD1 (5 bases). Sequenced material: CD4+ T cells sorted from PBMCs, taken 10 days after the yellow fever booster vaccination. The sequence was collected from a man aged 30 to 45 who received the YFV17D yellow fever vaccine. DNA of the CDR3: TGTGCCAGCAGCGGCAGGGTTTACAATGAGCAGTTCTTC. Translating it yields CASSGRVYNEQFF.